This paragraph reports one TCR beta chain. This clone was counted a single time. The specificity of this receptor is unknown. Nothing much larger sits one base from this clone, and base qualities are not available. This record comes from a study of blood T cell repertoires in COVID-19 (dated by TCRdb to about 2020). Some background on the complete study: The collaborator samples originated in the United States, Italy and Spain and spanned the acute and convalescent phases of COVID-19. The prospective study material was composed of cDNA or gDNA derived from T cells, B-cell-depleted T cells, or PBMCs. Subjects who had been exposed to COVID-19, were actively infected with it, or had recovered from it provided the deeply sampled blood TCRbeta repertoires that made up the dataset. A de-identified subject ID, COVID-19 status, age in years and sex were almost always included in the sample metadata. A freely available public database, intended as a resource for researchers studying the immune response to SARS-CoV-2, is where the repertoires were released. Where HLA class I and class II types were available, the types were taken from metadata supplied by the sample provider, not from assay-based typing. The samples were drawn from two sources: the first 160 participants of the ongoing ImmuneRACE study, and 1,200 or so subjects contributed by 6 global collaborators.

From the germline V gene, CDR1 is MNHEY and CDR2 is SVGAGI. Deletion took 2 bases off V and 8 bases off J, with a span of 10 bases between the germline ends. The CDR3 contains 13 residues, cysteine and phenylalanine counted. Only the CDR3 DNA stays, 39 bases, in frame from base 1. General findings and caveats noted by the study authors: The quantity of clinical and demographic metadata differed by source and by participant and was supplied without curation.

The immunoSEQ Assay, a bias-controlled multiplex PCR, was used to amplify TCRbeta CDR3 regions from genomic DNA. In the source study's methods: Nucleated cell counts per sample were estimated from amplification of reference gene primers within the assay. To quantify the absolute abundance of each unique TCRbeta CDR3 rearrangement, sequence reads were collapsed and filtered. For each sample, productive Simpson clonality was calculated as the square root of Simpson's diversity index across productive rearrangements. In TCRdb, the immuneACCESS table is reduced to in-frame sequences with V and J assigned. These tables do not hold every clone; where another copy was compared, an unresolved V gene accounts for under half, and the others remain unexplained. V, J and clone size reflect that table, while D and trimming were determined from the DNA. Across this sample there are about 170,000 clones, with less than 90% seen only once. The top ten clones comprise about 4.4% of the sample.

Participants in the prospective study were aged about 18 to 95 years, lived in over 20 United States geographic areas, and enrolled through a virtual design. To assign participants to cohorts, the prospective study relied on clinical history that participants themselves reported in a screening survey and a study questionnaire. ImmuneRACE Cohort 3 recovered participants were defined by two consecutive negative NP/OP PCR tests, healthcare professional clearance, or symptom resolution. In the prospective study, whole blood, serum and a nasopharyngeal or oropharyngeal swab were collected from each participant by mobile phlebotomists. Prospective study participants could optionally give additional blood draws and questionnaires over an approximately two-month period. Blood samples from the prospective study were shipped frozen or at room temperature prior to DNA extraction.

The receptor was isolated from a woman in her fifties or sixties who had recovered from COVID-19. Sequenced material: PBMCs or T cells enriched from blood (not recorded which). The rearrangement joined TRBV6-5 to TRBJ2-1; the D gene is possibly TRBD1, with 6 bases matching. The DNA sequence follows: TGTGCCAGCAGTTACGCTTCAGGGGATGAGCAGTTCTTC. This gives the protein CASSYASGDEQFF.